This T cell receptor (beta chain) was identified in a study of PD-L1 blockade in urothelial cancer (dated by TCRdb to the late 2010s). About the full investigation: Every patient began therapy in about 2014 and was given atezolizumab 1,200 mg intravenously every 3 weeks. Durable clinical benefit was defined as a progression-free survival longer than 6 months, and TCR features were additionally tested against progression-free survival and overall survival. Patients had an ECOG performance status of 0 or 1 and had received between 0 and 3 prior chemotherapy regimens. About 90% of the 29 patients were males with bladder-origin urothelial cancer, and about 65% of the roughly 30 reported a prior smoking history. Approximately 29 patients had pretreatment blood TCR-seq, some 25 had at least one posttreatment blood collection, and some 25 had tumor TCR-seq. Blood samples were analyzed at 3 weeks after treatment start (second dose) and at 6 weeks after treatment start. Somatic, immune and clinical correlates of response to PD-L1 blockade with atezolizumab in urothelial cancer were the focus of an exploratory multi-omic analysis. Whole exome sequencing and RNA sequencing of pretreatment tumors were performed alongside TCR sequencing in the same patients. Pretreatment tumor samples, along with matched peripheral blood serially collected before and after atezolizumab treatment, were subjected to TCR sequencing. Durable clinical benefit was achieved by nine patients and was not achieved by 20 patients. Blood samples yielded a median of roughly 150,000 T cells and roughly 80,000 unique TCRs, with median clonality roughly 0.085.

The cohort comprised approximately 30 patients with locally advanced or metastatic urothelial carcinoma treated at Memorial Sloan Kettering on a trial protocol. Peripheral blood mononuclear cells were collected from each patient pretreatment and during treatment, giving between 1 and 8 total time points per patient. The Qiagen DNeasy Blood extraction kit was used to purify genomic DNA from total PBMCs and tumor samples. PBMCs were collected pretreatment and during treatment and were isolated and stored as previously described. Compared with germline, V lacks 3 bases and J lacks 2 bases; bases without a gene match: 3. The CDR3, from cysteine to phenylalanine, totals 15 residues. CDR3 DNA is the only sequence kept; it has 45 bases, read in frame from the first base. CDR1 SGDLS and CDR2 YYNGEE were looked up in the germline V gene. Synthetic TCR analog templates were spiked into each PCR to estimate absolute template abundance from read counts. Using the immunoSEQ assay, TCRbeta CDR3 regions were amplified from genomic DNA with bias-controlled V and J gene primers. Rearranged TCRbeta segments were sequenced at approximately 20X coverage. The source study handled its data this way. Sequencing errors were corrected by clustering and CDR3s were annotated against IMGT to assign V, D and J genes. Out-of-frame and stop-codon sequences were excluded, and only productive TCRbeta rearrangements were used in downstream analyses. Clonality was calculated as one minus the Shannon entropy normalized by the log of the number of unique productive sequences. Clones differing between time points or between blood and tumor were identified by Fisher's exact test with Benjamini-Hochberg correction at adjusted p below 0.01. TCRdb limited this immuneACCESS table to in-frame rearrangements with V and J called. A share of clones is missing; checked studies link under half to unresolved V genes, and the rest is unexplained. Clonal size and the V and J genes are those of that table, whereas D and trimming came from the DNA. The sample table lists approximately 100,000 clones, 91% of them with a count of one. The ten largest clones take up about 0.91% of the sample.

The research as a whole found: Improved progression-free and overall survival was associated with having pretreatment peripheral blood TCR clonality below the median. Because of the small sample size (n ≈ 31) and the many exploratory analyses performed, the results are intended to be regarded as hypothesis-generating. Among patients with durable benefit, tumor-associated TCR clones showed greater expansion in peripheral blood 3 weeks after treatment started (n = 22, p = 0.022).

Note on this clone: Its target antigen remains unknown. Base qualities are not provided; no much larger clone lies one nucleotide away.

The clonotype originates from a woman older than 75 with urothelial cancer. The material sequenced was PBMCs, taken around atezolizumab (anti-PD-L1) treatment. Here the chain combines TRBV9 and TRBJ2-5, with 11 bases matching TRBD2. The CDR3 protein: CASSATSGGQETQYF. The nucleotides read TGTGCCAGCAGCGCCACTAGCGGGGGTCAAGAGACCCAGTACTTC.